The rows below give T cell receptor beta chains drawn from one sample of a study of T cells in Graves' hyperthyroidism and ophthalmopathy. MiXCR was run by TCRdb on the multiplex PCR reads, yielding one entry per CDR3 protein. The table records about 610,000 distinct CDR3 sequences, roughly 14% of them present only once. Sequencing was carried out using blood. These receptors came from a woman in her thirties or forties with Graves' ophthalmopathy. Both conserved end residues are part of each CDR3. The order of the fields is J gene, clone size, D gene, V gene, CDR3 protein, CDR3 DNA. D genes are given only for firm matches. Clone size is given for some rows only: seen once, a few or many times, or a class if the clone is expanded.

J gene: TRBJ2-7; clone size: few; D gene: .; V gene: TRBV4-1; CDR3 protein: CASSQDRRGGNEQYF; CDR3 DNA: TGCGCCAGCAGCCAAGATCGGAGGGGGGGCAACGAGCAGTACTTC
J gene: TRBJ2-7; clone size: many; D gene: .; V gene: TRBV5-1; CDR3 protein: CASSAPGLIYEQYF; CDR3 DNA: TGCGCCAGCAGCGCCCCGGGACTTATCTACGAGCAGTACTTC
J gene: TRBJ1-3; clone size: many; D gene: .; V gene: TRBV9; CDR3 protein: CASSVSRNTIYF; CDR3 DNA: TGTGCCAGCAGCGTATCTAGGAACACCATATATTTT
J gene: TRBJ2-7; clone size: many; D gene: .; V gene: TRBV19; CDR3 protein: CASSMSGHGSYEQYF; CDR3 DNA: TGTGCCAGTAGTATGTCGGGGCACGGTTCCTACGAGCAGTACTTC
J gene: TRBJ1-2; clone size: .; D gene: .; V gene: TRBV5-6; CDR3 protein: CASSPGQRPYGYTF; CDR3 DNA: TGTGCCAGCAGCCCTGGACAGAGACCATATGGCTACACCTTC
J gene: TRBJ2-4; clone size: .; D gene: .; V gene: TRBV2; CDR3 protein: CASSEGQREYF; CDR3 DNA: TGTGCCAGCAGTGAGGGACAGCGGGAGTACTTC
J gene: TRBJ1-2; clone size: many; D gene: .; V gene: TRBV19; CDR3 protein: CASSILGANYGYTF; CDR3 DNA: TGTGCCAGTAGTATCCTGGGAGCTAACTATGGCTACACCTTC
J gene: TRBJ2-7; clone size: many; D gene: .; V gene: TRBV4-1; CDR3 protein: CASSQDPVGDEQYF; CDR3 DNA: TGCGCCAGCAGCCAAGATCCCGTGGGCGACGAGCAGTACTTC
J gene: TRBJ2-5; clone size: many; D gene: .; V gene: TRBV3-1; CDR3 protein: CASSRPYEETQYF; CDR3 DNA: TGTGCCAGCAGCCGTCCGTACGAAGAGACCCAGTACTTC
J gene: TRBJ1-2; clone size: .; D gene: TRBD1; V gene: TRBV29-1; CDR3 protein: CSVFYRDSANCGYTF; CDR3 DNA: TGCAGCGTCTTCTACCGGGACAGCGCTAACTGTGGCTACACCTTC
J gene: TRBJ2-7; clone size: many; D gene: .; V gene: TRBV29-1; CDR3 protein: CSVESQGGYEQYF; CDR3 DNA: TGCAGCGTTGAATCCCAGGGGGGTTACGAGCAGTACTTC
J gene: TRBJ1-2; clone size: many; D gene: TRBD1; V gene: TRBV24-1; CDR3 protein: CATSDSRQGDYGYTF; CDR3 DNA: TGTGCCACCAGTGATTCCCGACAGGGTGACTATGGCTACACCTTC
J gene: TRBJ1-1; clone size: many; D gene: TRBD1; V gene: TRBV12-3/TRBV12-4; CDR3 protein: CASRDRESAFF; CDR3 DNA: TGTGCCAGCAGGGACAGGGAGTCGGCTTTCTTT
J gene: TRBJ2-7; clone size: many; D gene: .; V gene: TRBV6-1; CDR3 protein: CASRGRDPRLYEQYF; CDR3 DNA: TGTGCCAGCAGGGGTAGAGATCCGAGGTTATACGAGCAGTACTTC
J gene: TRBJ2-3; clone size: many; D gene: TRBD2; V gene: TRBV2; CDR3 protein: CASSVLAESTDTQYF; CDR3 DNA: TGTGCCAGCAGTGTACTAGCGGAGAGCACAGATACGCAGTATTTT
J gene: TRBJ1-1; clone size: many; D gene: .; V gene: TRBV15; CDR3 protein: CATSLRGTPQAFF; CDR3 DNA: TGTGCCACCAGCCTCCGGGGGACCCCGCAGGCTTTCTTT
J gene: TRBJ1-1; clone size: many; D gene: .; V gene: TRBV29-1; CDR3 protein: CSVPQKDSRRYTEAFF; CDR3 DNA: TGCAGCGTTCCCCAAAAGGACAGCCGGCGATACACTGAAGCTTTCTTT
J gene: TRBJ1-2; clone size: many; D gene: TRBD1; V gene: TRBV12-3/TRBV12-4; CDR3 protein: CASSSWTGGSSGYTF; CDR3 DNA: TGTGCCAGCAGTTCCTGGACAGGGGGGAGTTCTGGCTACACCTTC
J gene: TRBJ2-6; clone size: .; D gene: .; V gene: TRBV11-3; CDR3 protein: CASTEVSSGANVLTF; CDR3 DNA: TGTGCCAGCACCGAAGTGAGCTCTGGGGCCAACGTCCTGACTTTC
J gene: TRBJ1-5; clone size: many; D gene: .; V gene: TRBV6-1; CDR3 protein: CASSPPSQPQHF; CDR3 DNA: TGTGCCAGCAGCCCCCCTAGTCAGCCCCAGCATTTT
J gene: TRBJ2-5; clone size: many; D gene: TRBD2; V gene: TRBV28; CDR3 protein: CASSRRTSAETQYF; CDR3 DNA: TGTGCCAGCAGTCGGAGGACTAGCGCCGAGACCCAGTACTTC
J gene: TRBJ2-7; clone size: many; D gene: TRBD2; V gene: TRBV28; CDR3 protein: CASSFNGLAGARNEQYF; CDR3 DNA: TGTGCCAGCAGTTTCAACGGACTAGCGGGAGCTAGAAACGAGCAGTACTTC
J gene: TRBJ2-7; clone size: once; D gene: .; V gene: TRBV4-1; CDR3 protein: CASSQPVLGRLEQYF; CDR3 DNA: TGCGCCAGCAGCCAACCGGTCCTAGGGCGTTTGGAGCAGTACTTC
J gene: TRBJ2-7; clone size: many; D gene: TRBD1; V gene: TRBV28; CDR3 protein: CASSSGTAIYEQYF; CDR3 DNA: TGTGCCAGCAGTTCCGGGACAGCAATCTACGAGCAGTACTTC